These T cell receptor beta chains were read from a single sample in a study of PD-1 blockade in classical Hodgkin lymphoma. Generated by immunoSEQ multiplex PCR, the TCRdb table keeps only in-frame clones and is missing some. The table lists 25,000 to 35,000 clones, less than 80% of them singletons. The sample consisted of peripheral blood mononuclear cells (PBMCs), taken before the second cycle of nivolumab. These receptors all stem from a human donor with classical Hodgkin lymphoma. CDR3s include the opening cysteine and the closing phenylalanine or tryptophan. The order of the fields is D gene, V gene, J gene, clone size, CDR3 protein, CDR3 DNA. A D gene is named only where the DNA matches it firmly. Not all rows give a size; the values are once, few, many and, for expanded clones, a class.

d_gene: -
v_gene: TRBV4-1
j_gene: TRBJ1-2
abundance: few
CDR3aa: CASSQGVPEF
CDR3nt: TGCGCCAGCAGCCAAGGGGTGCCTGAGTTC

d_gene: -
v_gene: TRBV28
j_gene: TRBJ2-5
abundance: -
CDR3aa: CASSLDVKETQYF
CDR3nt: TGTGCCAGCAGTTTAGACGTGAAAGAGACCCAGTACTTC

d_gene: -
v_gene: TRBV15
j_gene: TRBJ1-1
abundance: -
CDR3aa: CATSRVTGSEAFF
CDR3nt: TGTGCCACCAGCAGAGTCACTGGGAGTGAAGCTTTCTTT

d_gene: TRBD1
v_gene: TRBV25-1
j_gene: TRBJ1-2
abundance: -
CDR3aa: CASNAGTGNYGYTF
CDR3nt: TGTGCCAGCAACGCCGGGACAGGGAATTATGGCTACACCTTC

d_gene: -
v_gene: TRBV19
j_gene: TRBJ1-4
abundance: -
CDR3aa: CASSILKQEKLFF
CDR3nt: TGTGCCAGTAGTATCCTCAAGCAAGAAAAACTGTTTTTT

d_gene: -
v_gene: TRBV14
j_gene: TRBJ2-1
abundance: -
CDR3aa: CASSGFGGVYNEQFF
CDR3nt: TGTGCCAGCAGTGGCTTTGGGGGAGTTTACAATGAGCAGTTCTTC

d_gene: -
v_gene: TRBV19
j_gene: TRBJ2-2
abundance: -
CDR3aa: CASRQFTGELFF
CDR3nt: TGTGCCAGCAGACAGTTCACCGGGGAGCTGTTTTTT

d_gene: -
v_gene: TRBV7-3
j_gene: TRBJ2-3
abundance: -
CDR3aa: CASSQVGGTDTQYF
CDR3nt: TGTGCCAGCAGCCAAGTCGGGGGTACAGATACGCAGTATTTT

d_gene: TRBD2
v_gene: TRBV11-2
j_gene: TRBJ2-7
abundance: -
CDR3aa: CASSGWTSGGDPYEQYF
CDR3nt: TGTGCCAGCAGCGGATGGACTAGCGGGGGAGACCCCTACGAGCAGTACTTC

d_gene: -
v_gene: TRBV2
j_gene: TRBJ2-7
abundance: -
CDR3aa: CASRPRTEYEQYF
CDR3nt: TGTGCCAGCAGACCACGGACCGAGTACGAGCAGTACTTC

d_gene: TRBD1
v_gene: TRBV7-6
j_gene: TRBJ2-7
abundance: -
CDR3aa: CASSAEGGFHEQYF
CDR3nt: TGTGCCAGCAGCGCAGAAGGGGGCTTTCACGAGCAGTACTTC

d_gene: TRBD1
v_gene: TRBV5-6
j_gene: TRBJ1-2
abundance: -
CDR3aa: CASSPDRVPTYGYTF
CDR3nt: TGTGCCAGCAGTCCTGACAGGGTGCCCACTTATGGCTACACCTTC

d_gene: -
v_gene: TRBV7-8
j_gene: TRBJ2-7
abundance: -
CDR3aa: CASSLGTAPQQLTYEQYF
CDR3nt: TGTGCCAGCAGCTTAGGGACGGCCCCGCAACAACTAACCTACGAGCAGTACTTC